Listed below are T cell receptor beta chains from one sample, sequenced in a study of blood T cell repertoires in COVID-19. Only in-frame clones appear in the TCRdb table, and some are missing; sequencing was by immunoSEQ multiplex PCR. The repertoire holds more than 100,000 clones, about four fifths seen once, with about a sixth in the top ten. The specimen was peripheral blood. All receptors derive from a woman in her fifties or sixties with acute or convalescent COVID-19. CDR3s include the opening cysteine and the closing phenylalanine or tryptophan. D genes are given only for firm matches. For some rows the clone size is stated as once, few or many, or as a class when expanded; others skip it.

-	TRBD1	TRBV13	TRBJ1-3	TGTGCCAGCAGCACACCGGGACAGGGCTCTGGAAACACCATATATTTT	CASSTPGQGSGNTIYF
-	-	TRBV19	TRBJ2-3	TGTGCCAGTAGCCCTACAGCCCGAGACGCAGATACGCAGTATTTT	CASSPTARDADTQYF
-	TRBD2	TRBV3-1/TRBV3-2	TRBJ2-7	TGTGCCAGCAGCCGAACTGGGGGAGGGTCATCCTACGAGCAGTACTTC	CASSRTGGGSSYEQYF
-	-	TRBV6-1	TRBJ2-4	TGTGCCAGCAGTGAAGCGCCGGGCGGGGTTATCAAAAACATTCAGTACTTC	CASSEAPGGVIKNIQYF
-	TRBD1	TRBV11-2	TRBJ1-1	TGTGCCAGCAGCGATTACAGGGGGGCCCTGATGAACACTGAAGCTTTCTTT	CASSDYRGALMNTEAFF
-	TRBD1	TRBV7-9	TRBJ1-1	TGTGCCAGCAGCTTAGTGGGACAGGGGAGCACTGAAGCTTTCTTT	CASSLVGQGSTEAFF
-	TRBD1	TRBV6-5	TRBJ1-4	TGTGCCAGTAAAACAGGGGGCGCCGGTGAAAAACTGTTTTTT	CASKTGGAGEKLFF
-	TRBD1	TRBV2	TRBJ2-2	TGTGCCAGCAGGAGGGACAGGGGGTACACCGGGGAGCTGTTTTTT	CASRRDRGYTGELFF
few	-	TRBV10-3	TRBJ1-3	TGTGCCATCAGTCGTGGAGGACGTAGCTCTGGAAACACCATATATTTT	CAISRGGRSSGNTIYF
-	-	TRBV6-1	TRBJ1-1	TGTGCCAGCAGTGAAGTGGGGGGGAGGGCTGAAGCTTTCTTT	CASSEVGGRAEAFF
-	TRBD1	TRBV6-1	TRBJ1-4	TGTGCCAGCAGTGAGAGCCAGGGGGCAGGAGAAAAACTGTTTTTT	CASSESQGAGEKLFF
-	TRBD1	TRBV7-9	TRBJ2-7	TGTGCCAGCAGCTCTGCGACAGGGGAAGAGTCCTACGAGCAGTACTTC	CASSSATGEESYEQYF
-	TRBD1	TRBV2	TRBJ2-3	TGTGCCAGTCCCTTCACAGGGGTTGGCACAGATACGCAGTATTTT	CASPFTGVGTDTQYF
-	TRBD1	TRBV19	TRBJ2-7	TGTGCCAGTAGTATCCCGGGACAGGGTAATCGAGAGCAGTACTTC	CASSIPGQGNREQYF
-	-	TRBV28	TRBJ2-7	TGTGCCAGCAGTTATCCTGAGGTGAACTACGAGCAGTACTTC	CASSYPEVNYEQYF
-	-	TRBV7-8	TRBJ1-4	TGTGCCAGCAGCCCTAGAAGGGTAAGGGGCGAAAAACTGTTTTTT	CASSPRRVRGEKLFF
once	-	TRBV2	TRBJ1-5	TGTGCCAGCAGCAGAGGTCAGCTCCGGCCCCAGCATTTT	CASSRGQLRPQHF
-	-	TRBV15	TRBJ2-2	TGTGCCACCAGCACGTATGAGTCACCCATGAACACCGGGGAGCTGTTTTTT	CATSTYESPMNTGELFF
-	TRBD1	TRBV18	TRBJ1-1	TGTGCCAGCTCACAATCCCGGGACAGGGAAGCTTTCTTT	CASSQSRDREAFF
-	-	TRBV29-1	TRBJ2-7	TGCAGCGTTGTAAGCCAGGGGTCCTACGAGCAGTACTTC	CSVVSQGSYEQYF
-	TRBD1	TRBV19	TRBJ1-1	TGTGCCAGTAGTATGAATCCAGGGGGCGGAATGAACACTGAAGCTTTCTTT	CASSMNPGGGMNTEAFF
-	TRBD2	TRBV18	TRBJ2-3	TGTGCCAGCTCACCACAGCGGGGAGACACAGATACGCAGTATTTT	CASSPQRGDTDTQYF
-	TRBD1	TRBV19	TRBJ2-7	TGTGCCAGTAGTAGACGGACAGGGGTTATCGACGAGCAGTACTTC	CASSRRTGVIDEQYF
-	TRBD1	TRBV3-1/TRBV3-2	TRBJ2-3	TGTGCCAGCAGCCCTATGGGACAGGGGGCAGATACGCAGTATTTT	CASSPMGQGADTQYF
-	-	TRBV6-5	TRBJ1-4	TGTGCCAGCAAGGGGACTAATGAAAAACTGTTTTTT	CASKGTNEKLFF